This T cell receptor (beta chain) was sequenced for a study of T cell responses to AZD1222 COVID-19 vaccine. Findings and limits, study-wide: The donors showed a predominance of white British ancestry and of females, with possible underestimation of clonal diversity.

As regards this clone: Its antigen is unidentified.

Clones were sequenced by immunoSEQ multiplex PCR, and TCRdb holds only the in-frame ones, with some missing. The sample carries around 150,000 clones, around nine tenths recorded once. Germline lookup yields CDR1 MNHEY and CDR2 SMNVEV (reference sequence). V gave up 8 bases and J gave up 4 bases, with 20 bases separating them. The CDR3 spans 16 residues. The chain is built from TRBV27 and TRBJ1-4; tentative D call: TRBD1 (6 bases). The sequences come from peripheral blood, collected on day 0 of AZD1222 vaccination. This TCR derives from an adult in good health. CDR3: CASALTRTANNEKLFF. The CDR3 coding sequence is TGTGCCAGCGCACTAACACGGACAGCTAATAATGAAAAACTGTTTTTT.